This T cell receptor beta chain was identified in a study of blood T cell repertoires in COVID-19. The protocol was immunoSEQ multiplex PCR, while the TCRdb copy is restricted to in-frame clones and leaves out a portion. The data hold roughly 200,000 clones, with about 80% observed a single time. V lost 1 base and J lost 5; bases outside the gene matches: 1. Looked up from germline, CDR1 is SQVTM and CDR2 is ANQGSEA. The length of the CDR3 is 14 residues. Sequenced input: peripheral blood. The receptor comes from a middle-aged man with active or convalescent COVID-19. This chain connects TRBV29-1 to TRBJ2-3; TRBD2 agrees at 12 bases. The CDR3 loop is CSVEGTSGVDTQYF. The CDR3 DNA follows: TGCAGCGTTGAAGGGACTAGCGGGGTAGATACGCAGTATTTT.